The rows below give T cell receptor beta chains drawn from one sample of a study of shared clonotypes between healthy human individuals. The assay was immunoSEQ multiplex PCR, and TCRdb's table has in-frame clones only and misses some. The repertoire has 2,500,000 or so clones, around 90% of them found once; the top ten carry 0.3% to 0.45%. Material for sequencing was naive CD4+ T cells from PBMCs. The receptors originated from a man in his late teens or twenties in good health. Some clones in this sample may be carry-over from other donors' samples. The CDR3 runs from the conserved cysteine through the conserved F or W. The D gene is left open where the match is weak. Clone size is not always given. Where it is, it says once, few, many or a class for expanded clones.

clone_size,v_call,d_call,j_call,cdr3_nt,cdr3_aa
.,TRBV28,TRBD1,TRBJ2-6,TGTGCCAGCAGTCTGACAGGGGCTCGTCCCAACGTCCTGACTTTC,CASSLTGARPNVLTF
.,TRBV11-2,.,TRBJ2-5,TGTGCCAGCAGCTTCCTCCAGTACAGGGCACAGTACTTC,CASSFLQYRAQYF
few,TRBV14,.,TRBJ1-3,TGTGCCAGCAGCCAAGTGGCGGGTTCCTCTGGAAACACCATATATTTT,CASSQVAGSSGNTIYF
few,TRBV28,TRBD1,TRBJ1-5,TGTGCCAGCAGTCAAGACAGGGGCAATTTCCATTATCAGCCCCAGCATTTT,CASSQDRGNFHYQPQHF
.,TRBV7-2,TRBD1,TRBJ1-6,TGTGCCAGCAGCTTATTGGGACAGGGAACCTCACCCCTCCACTTT,CASSLLGQGTSPLHF
.,TRBV25-1,TRBD1,TRBJ2-1,TGTGCCAGCAGTCAACCCCTACAGACAGGGCATGAGCAGTTCTTC,CASSQPLQTGHEQFF
.,TRBV18,.,TRBJ1-5,TGTGCCAGCTCACAGGGGGGAACGAGCAATCAGCCCCAGCATTTT,CASSQGGTSNQPQHF
.,TRBV4-3,.,TRBJ2-7,TGCGCCAGCAGCCTACAACCGGGACACGGATACGAGCAGTACTTC,CASSLQPGHGYEQYF
.,TRBV11-2,TRBD2,TRBJ2-3,TGTGCCAGCAGCTTATTAGCGGGGATGGGCACAGATACGCAGTATTTT,CASSLLAGMGTDTQYF
.,TRBV7-3,.,TRBJ2-1,TGTGCCAGCAGCTTAACTTCAGGGGACAATGAGCAGTTCTTC,CASSLTSGDNEQFF
once,TRBV5-1,TRBD1,TRBJ1-1,TGCGCCAGCAGCTTGGAGTTTGGGACAGGAATGAACACTGAAGCTTTCTTT,CASSLEFGTGMNTEAFF
.,TRBV9,.,TRBJ2-3,TGTGCCAGCAGTTGGAGCGAGGCCACAGATACGCAGTATTTT,CASSWSEATDTQYF
.,TRBV5-4,TRBD2,TRBJ2-3,TGTGCCAGCAGCCGGGGGAGGGGTACGCAGTATTTT,CASSRGRGTQYF
.,TRBV6-4,TRBD1,TRBJ2-2,TGTGCCAGCCCGACCCGGACAGGGGGGGCCGGGGAGCTGTTTTTT,CASPTRTGGAGELFF
few,TRBV27,.,TRBJ1-2,TGTGCCAGCAGTTTCCGGGGGGCATATGGCTACACCTTC,CASSFRGAYGYTF
.,TRBV27,.,TRBJ1-4,TGTGCCAGCAGTTTAAGTGAAAAACTGTTTTTT,CASSLSEKLFF
.,TRBV6-1,TRBD2,TRBJ2-1,TGTGCCAGCAGTAAAGGACTAGCCGACTACAATGAGCAGTTCTTC,CASSKGLADYNEQFF
.,TRBV19,.,TRBJ1-2,TGTGCCAGTAGCCTCCTGAATCCTAACTATGGCTACACCTTC,CASSLLNPNYGYTF
.,TRBV30,.,TRBJ2-3,TGTGCCTGGACGCCCGACTATGCAGATACGCAGTATTTT,CAWTPDYADTQYF
.,TRBV14,.,TRBJ1-2,TGTGCCAGCAGCCAAGGGCCCTATGGCTACACCTTC,CASSQGPYGYTF
once,TRBV27,.,TRBJ2-2,TGTGCCAGCAGTTTTAGACAGATCAACACCGGGGAGCTGTTTTTT,CASSFRQINTGELFF
.,TRBV5-1,TRBD1,TRBJ1-4,TGCGCCAGCAGCTTGGGAGCACAGGGGATTGAAAAACTGTTTTTT,CASSLGAQGIEKLFF
.,TRBV18,.,TRBJ2-5,TGTGCCAGCTCACGGGTAGAGACCCAGTACTTC,CASSRVETQYF
.,TRBV28,.,TRBJ1-2,TGTGCCAGCAGTCTGGCTAACTATGGCTACACCTTC,CASSLANYGYTF
.,TRBV5-1,.,TRBJ2-7,TGCGCCAGCAGCTACCGGGACAAAACCTACGAGCAGTACTTC,CASSYRDKTYEQYF
.,TRBV7-9,TRBD1,TRBJ2-7,TGTGCCGGACCAAAACGGGACAGGGAACTACGGGAGAACTACGAGCAGTACTTC,CAGPKRDRELRENYEQYF
.,TRBV18,TRBD2,TRBJ2-7,TGTGCCAGCTCACCTCTAGCGGGATCCTACGAGCAGTACTTC,CASSPLAGSYEQYF
.,TRBV4-1,TRBD2,TRBJ2-2,TGCGCCAGCACCCCTCGTCTACTAGCGGGACCCGGATTTCGCACCGGGGAGCTGTTTTTT,CASTPRLLAGPGFRTGELFF
.,TRBV29-1,TRBD1,TRBJ1-1,TGCAGCGGGGACAGGGGAGGCACTGAAGCTTTCTTT,CSGDRGGTEAFF
.,TRBV5-8,TRBD1,TRBJ2-1,TGTGCCAGCAGCTTGAGGGGGCGAGGGGATGAGCAGTTCTTC,CASSLRGRGDEQFF
.,TRBV6-7,.,TRBJ1-5,TGTGCCAGCAGTTACTTATCCAGGGGAAATCAGCCCCAGCATTTT,CASSYLSRGNQPQHF
.,TRBV7-2,.,TRBJ2-7,TGTGCCAGCAGCTTACGGCTAGCCGGCTACGAGCAGTACTTC,CASSLRLAGYEQYF
.,TRBV5-4,TRBD2,TRBJ2-3,TGTGCCAGCAGCTCCCCGCCCCTAGCGGAGCTGCAGTATTTT,CASSSPPLAELQYF
.,TRBV7-9,TRBD1,TRBJ2-7,TGTGCCAGCAGCCCCGGACAGGGGGCAGACTACGAGCAGTACTTC,CASSPGQGADYEQYF
.,TRBV7-9,TRBD1,TRBJ2-2,TGTGCCAGCAGCTTAGTATGGGACAGGACGAACACCGGGGAGCTGTTTTTT,CASSLVWDRTNTGELFF
.,TRBV12-5,TRBD1,TRBJ2-5,TGTGCTAGTGGTTTGGGATACAGGGGACGCGAGACCCAGTACTTC,CASGLGYRGRETQYF
.,TRBV2,TRBD1,TRBJ1-2,TGTGCCAGCAGCGGACAGACAGGGAACTATGGCTACACCTTC,CASSGQTGNYGYTF
few,TRBV10-3,.,TRBJ1-5,TGTGCCATCAGTGAGACTGGTCAGCCCCAGCATTTT,CAISETGQPQHF
.,TRBV7-3,.,TRBJ1-3,TGTGCCAGCAGCCGGGACCAAGGGTCTGGAAACACCATATATTTT,CASSRDQGSGNTIYF
.,TRBV7-9,.,TRBJ2-3,TGTGCCAGCAGCCCCGTGGGGGGAACCACAGATACGCAGTATTTT,CASSPVGGTTDTQYF
.,TRBV18,.,TRBJ2-5,TGTGCCAGCTCACCTGGCAGACAAGAGACCCAGTACTTC,CASSPGRQETQYF
.,TRBV7-8,TRBD1,TRBJ1-1,TGTGCCAGCAGCTTTATGGGACAGATGAACACTGAAGCTTTCTTT,CASSFMGQMNTEAFF
.,TRBV19,.,TRBJ1-2,TGTGCCAGTAGTATACAATCGAGGGGGGCTAGAGGCTACACCTTC,CASSIQSRGARGYTF
.,TRBV7-7,TRBD2,TRBJ2-1,TGTGCCAGCAGCTTAGGTATAGCGGGAGGCGAGAATGAGCAGTTCTTC,CASSLGIAGGENEQFF
.,TRBV5-1,TRBD2,TRBJ2-7,TGCGCCAGCAGCTTGGCCACGGGACTAGCACAGGGCTACGAGCAGTACTTC,CASSLATGLAQGYEQYF
few,TRBV18,.,TRBJ1-1,TGTGCCAGCTCACCGGGCTACGGGGGGAACACTGAAGCTTTCTTT,CASSPGYGGNTEAFF